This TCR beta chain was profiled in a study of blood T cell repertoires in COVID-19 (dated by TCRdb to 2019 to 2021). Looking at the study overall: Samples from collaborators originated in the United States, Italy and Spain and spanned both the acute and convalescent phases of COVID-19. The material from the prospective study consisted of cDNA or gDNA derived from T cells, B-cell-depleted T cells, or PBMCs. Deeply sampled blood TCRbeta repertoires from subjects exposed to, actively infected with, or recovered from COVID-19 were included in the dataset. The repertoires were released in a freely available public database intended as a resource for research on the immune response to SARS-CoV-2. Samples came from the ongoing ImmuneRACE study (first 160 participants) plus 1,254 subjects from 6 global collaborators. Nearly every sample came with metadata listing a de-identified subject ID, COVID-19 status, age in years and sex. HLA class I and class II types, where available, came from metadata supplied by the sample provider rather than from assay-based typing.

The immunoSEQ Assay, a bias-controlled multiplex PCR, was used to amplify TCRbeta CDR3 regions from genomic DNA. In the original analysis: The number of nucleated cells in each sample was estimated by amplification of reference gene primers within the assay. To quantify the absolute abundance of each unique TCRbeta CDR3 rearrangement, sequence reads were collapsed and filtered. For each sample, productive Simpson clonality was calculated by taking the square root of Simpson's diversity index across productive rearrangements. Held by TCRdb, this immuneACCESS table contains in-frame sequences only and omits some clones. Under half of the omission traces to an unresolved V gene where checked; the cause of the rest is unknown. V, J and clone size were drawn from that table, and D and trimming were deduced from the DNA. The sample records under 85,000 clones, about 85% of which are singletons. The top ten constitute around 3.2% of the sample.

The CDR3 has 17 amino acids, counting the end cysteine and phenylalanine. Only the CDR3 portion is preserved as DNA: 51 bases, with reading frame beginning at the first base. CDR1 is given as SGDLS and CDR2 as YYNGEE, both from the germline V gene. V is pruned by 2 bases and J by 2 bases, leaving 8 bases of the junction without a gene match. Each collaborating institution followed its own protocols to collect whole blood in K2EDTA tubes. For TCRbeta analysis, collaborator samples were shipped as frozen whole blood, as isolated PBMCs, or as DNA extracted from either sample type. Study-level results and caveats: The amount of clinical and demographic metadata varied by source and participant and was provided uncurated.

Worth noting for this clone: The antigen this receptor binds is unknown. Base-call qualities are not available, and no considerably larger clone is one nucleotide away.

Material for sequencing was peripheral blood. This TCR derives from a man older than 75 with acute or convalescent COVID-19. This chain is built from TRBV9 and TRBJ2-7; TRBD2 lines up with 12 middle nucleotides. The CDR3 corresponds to CASSVGLAGNSPYEQYF. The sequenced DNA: TGTGCCAGCAGCGTCGGACTAGCGGGAAACTCCCCCTACGAGCAGTACTTC. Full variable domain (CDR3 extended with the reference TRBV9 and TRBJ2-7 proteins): DSGVTQTPKHLITATGQRVTLRCSPRSGDLSVYWYQQSLDQGLQFLIQYYNGEERAKGNILERFSAQQFPDLHSELNLSSLELGDSALYFCASSVGLAGNSPYEQYFGPGTRLTVT.